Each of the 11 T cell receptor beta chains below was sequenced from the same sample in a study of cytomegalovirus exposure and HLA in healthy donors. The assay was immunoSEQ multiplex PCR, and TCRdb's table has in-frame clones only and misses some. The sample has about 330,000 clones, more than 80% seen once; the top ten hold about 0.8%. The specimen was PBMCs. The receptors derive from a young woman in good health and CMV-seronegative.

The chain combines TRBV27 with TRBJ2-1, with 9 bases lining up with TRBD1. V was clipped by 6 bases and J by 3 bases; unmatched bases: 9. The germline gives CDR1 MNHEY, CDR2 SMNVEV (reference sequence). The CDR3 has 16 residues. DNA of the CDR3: TGTGCCAGCAGCCCACCTCCGGGACAGGGCTACAATGAGCAGTTCTTC. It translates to CASSPPPGQGYNEQFF.

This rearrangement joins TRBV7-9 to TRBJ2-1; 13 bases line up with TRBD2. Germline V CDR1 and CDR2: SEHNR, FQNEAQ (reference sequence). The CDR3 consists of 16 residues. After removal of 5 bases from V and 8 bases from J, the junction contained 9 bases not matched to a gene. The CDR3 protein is CASSTQTSGRSDEQFF. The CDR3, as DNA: TGTGCCAGCAGCACCCAGACTAGCGGGAGGTCGGATGAGCAGTTCTTC.

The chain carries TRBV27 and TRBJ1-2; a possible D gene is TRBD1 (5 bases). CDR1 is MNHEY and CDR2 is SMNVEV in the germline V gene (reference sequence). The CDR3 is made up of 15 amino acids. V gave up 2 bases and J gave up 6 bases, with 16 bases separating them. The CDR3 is CASSLGVGGLNGYTF. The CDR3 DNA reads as TGTGCCAGCAGTTTAGGGGTTGGGGGGTTGAATGGCTACACCTTC.

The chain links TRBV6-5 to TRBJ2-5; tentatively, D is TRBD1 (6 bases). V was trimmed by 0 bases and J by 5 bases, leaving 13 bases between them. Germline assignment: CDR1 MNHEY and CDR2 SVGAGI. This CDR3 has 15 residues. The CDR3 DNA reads TGTGCCAGCAGTTACTCGAGCAGGGGCACGGAGACCCAGTACTTC. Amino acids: CASSYSSRGTETQYF.

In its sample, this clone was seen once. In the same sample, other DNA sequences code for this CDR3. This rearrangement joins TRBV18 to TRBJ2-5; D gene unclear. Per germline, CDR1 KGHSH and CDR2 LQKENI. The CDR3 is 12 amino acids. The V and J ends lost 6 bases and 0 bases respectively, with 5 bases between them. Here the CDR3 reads CASSLYQETQYF. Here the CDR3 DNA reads TGTGCCAGCTCCTTGTACCAAGAGACCCAGTACTTC.

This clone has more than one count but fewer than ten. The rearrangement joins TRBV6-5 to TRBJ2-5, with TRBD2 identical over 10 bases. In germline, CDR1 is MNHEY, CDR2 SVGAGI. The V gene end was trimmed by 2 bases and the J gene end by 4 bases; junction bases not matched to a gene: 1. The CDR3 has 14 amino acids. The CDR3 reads CASSYGTSAETQYF. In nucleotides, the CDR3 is TGTGCCAGCAGTTACGGGACTAGCGCAGAGACCCAGTACTTC.

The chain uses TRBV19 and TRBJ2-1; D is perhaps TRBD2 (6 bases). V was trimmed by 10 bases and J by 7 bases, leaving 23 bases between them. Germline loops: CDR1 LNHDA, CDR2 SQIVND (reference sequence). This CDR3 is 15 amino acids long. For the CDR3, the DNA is TGTGCCACCTTTAAGGGCGGGGCGGATGGGAATGAGCAGTTCTTC. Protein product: CATFKGGADGNEQFF.

The CDR3 bases are TGTGCCAGCAGCTCCTCCTTCTCTAGCGGGAGTGTGTACTTC. Translated, it gives CASSSSFSSGSVYF. V usage is TRBV7-9 and J usage is TRBJ2-5; 10 positions match TRBD2. Trimming at V came to 4 bases and at J to 13 bases, leaving 12 bases not matched to a gene. Germline loops: CDR1 SEHNR, CDR2 FQNEAQ (reference sequence). The length of the CDR3 is 14 residues.

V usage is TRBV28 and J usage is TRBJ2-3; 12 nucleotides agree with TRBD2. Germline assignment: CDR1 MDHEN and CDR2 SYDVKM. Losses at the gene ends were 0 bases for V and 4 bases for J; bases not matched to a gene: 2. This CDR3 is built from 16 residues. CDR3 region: CASSLWLAGGSDTQYF. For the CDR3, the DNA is TGTGCCAGCAGTTTATGGCTAGCGGGAGGGTCAGATACGCAGTATTTT.

CDR3 loop: CASSREGGRGTEAFF. The CDR3 DNA is TGTGCCAGCTCCCGGGAGGGAGGGCGAGGCACTGAAGCTTTCTTT. The chain carries TRBV18 and TRBJ1-1, with no clear D. Germline V gene data show CDR1 as KGHSH and CDR2 as LQKENI. The V end was cut by 6 bases, the J end by 4 bases, with 18 bases between. This CDR3 comprises 15 residues.

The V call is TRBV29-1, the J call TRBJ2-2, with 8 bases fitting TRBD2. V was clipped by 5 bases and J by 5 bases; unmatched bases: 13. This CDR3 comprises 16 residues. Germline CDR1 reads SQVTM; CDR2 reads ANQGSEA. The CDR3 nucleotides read TGCAGCGTTTCTGCTCCCAGCGGGAGAGGTACCGGGGAGCTGTTTTTT. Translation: CSVSAPSGRGTGELFF.